Presented here are 26 T cell receptor beta chains from one specimen sequenced in a study of blood T cell repertoires in COVID-19. TCRdb's copy holds only in-frame clones and misses some; the assay was immunoSEQ multiplex PCR. There are tens of thousands of clones in the sample; roughly 71% occur only once, and around 6% lies in the top ten. Input material: peripheral blood. All receptors derive from a woman in her 50s with active or convalescent COVID-19.

The chain uses TRBV6-5 and TRBJ1-3, with unresolved D. V shed 6 bases and J shed 0 bases, with 9 bases lying between them. The CDR3 has 14 amino acids. Germline CDR1 is MNHEY and CDR2 is SVGAGI. CDR3: CASSRGYSGNTIYF. The CDR3 nucleotides are TGTGCCAGCAGCCGAGGGTACTCTGGAAACACCATATATTTT.

The chain links TRBV30 to TRBJ1-1; D is perhaps TRBD1 (5 bases). CDR3 length equals 13 residues. V shed 0 bases and J shed 11 bases, with 16 bases lying between them. Germline values: CDR1 GTSNPN, CDR2 SVGIG (reference sequence). CDR3 DNA: TGTGCCTGGAGTGTACTCGGAGGGGTGGAGGCTTTCTTT. Translated, it gives CAWSVLGGVEAFF.

This clone occurred a few times. The chain employs TRBV30 and TRBJ1-3; D not resolved. CDR3 length equals 13 residues. Looked up from germline, CDR1 is GTSNPN and CDR2 is SVGIG (reference sequence). V lost 0 bases, J lost 0 bases, and 3 bases lay in between. Here the CDR3 reads CAWSVVSGNTIYF. DNA for the CDR3: TGTGCCTGGAGTGTCGTCTCTGGAAACACCATATATTTT.

This sequence joins TRBV4-3 and TRBJ2-7, with a weak D call TRBD1 (5 bases). The CDR3 is made up of 14 amino acids. The germline CDR1 and CDR2 sequences are LGHNA and YSLEER. With 0 bases removed from V and 12 bases from J, the gap between germline ends came to 18 bases. The CDR3 here is CASSQDSLGADLYF. The CDR3 DNA sequence: TGCGCCAGCAGCCAAGACAGCCTAGGGGCAGACTTGTACTTC.

The rearrangement links TRBV5-8 to TRBJ2-1; D perhaps matches TRBD1 (5 bases). Per germline, CDR1 SGHTS and CDR2 YDEGEE. The CDR3 has 14 residues. V was shortened by 6 bases and J by 6 bases, with 16 bases between the two germline ends. The CDR3 loop is CASTRRGGFNEQFF. DNA for the CDR3: TGTGCCAGCACCCGAAGGGGTGGGTTCAATGAGCAGTTCTTC.

The V call is TRBV7-2, the J call TRBJ2-5, with 12 bases aligning to TRBD2. This CDR3 is built from 18 residues. The J segment lost 5 bases and the V segment lost 5 bases, leaving 15 bases of the junction unmatched. Germline V gene sequence: CDR1 SGHTA, CDR2 FQGNSA. This chain's CDR3 is CASSPGLAGVRGTETQYF. The CDR3 DNA follows: TGTGCCAGCAGCCCGGGACTAGCGGGCGTACGTGGGACCGAGACCCAGTACTTC.

The sample holds a few counts of this clone. The chain links TRBV4-2 to TRBJ1-2; weak D call: TRBD1 (5 bases). The V and J ends lost 4 bases and 8 bases respectively, with 11 bases between them. Germline V gene lookup returns CDR1 LGHNA and CDR2 YNFKEQ. CDR3 length equals 12 residues. CDR3 amino acids: CASSPGQFGYTF. CDR3 DNA: TGTGCCAGCAGCCCCGGACAATTCGGCTACACCTTC.

The CDR3 reads CASSQDNHRATEAFF. Here the CDR3 DNA reads TGCGCCAGCAGCCAAGACAACCACAGGGCCACTGAAGCTTTCTTT. The chain employs TRBV4-3 and TRBJ1-1, with TRBD1 as a possible D gene (6 bases). The CDR3 has 15 residues. V lost 0 bases to trimming and J lost 4 bases, with 12 bases between them. The germline V gene has CDR1 LGHNA and CDR2 YSLEER.

This clone was seen only a few times. The CDR3 DNA is TGTGCCAGCAGCTGGATGGAATCACAGGGATACGAGCAGTACTTC. It encodes CASSWMESQGYEQYF. The V and J genes are TRBV7-6 and TRBJ2-7, with a weak D call TRBD1 (6 bases). This CDR3 has 15 residues. The V end lost 4 bases, the J end lost 4 bases, and 17 bases lay between the germline ends. Per the germline V gene, CDR1 is SGHVS and CDR2 is FNYEAQ.

This chain joins TRBV10-3 and TRBJ2-3; 12 positions match TRBD2. With V trimmed by 8 bases and J by 2 bases, 5 bases remained unmatched. This CDR3 is built from 15 residues. Germline values: CDR1 ENHRY, CDR2 SYGVKD. CDR3 in DNA: TGTGCCATCGGGCTAGCGGGAGGGCTCACAGATACGCAGTATTTT. Translating it yields CAIGLAGGLTDTQYF.

The chain couples TRBV5-1 to TRBJ1-1; D perhaps matches TRBD1 (6 bases). In germline, CDR1 is SGHRS, CDR2 YFSETQ. V was trimmed by 0 bases and J by 4 bases, leaving 16 bases between them. This CDR3 is built from 16 residues. The CDR3: CASSLAGRQGSTEAFF. The CDR3, as DNA: TGCGCCAGCAGCTTGGCCGGTAGGCAGGGGTCCACTGAAGCTTTCTTT.

This chain links TRBV3-1 (or the pseudogene TRBV3-2) with TRBJ2-2; 8 nucleotides agree with TRBD1. Germline V gene lookup returns CDR1 LGHDT and CDR2 YNNKEL (reference sequence). The J segment lost 7 bases and the V segment lost 1 base, leaving 8 bases of the junction unmatched. This CDR3 is 16 amino acids long. For the CDR3, the DNA is TGTGCCAGCAGCCAAGCTCAAGGACAGGGCGACGGGGAGCTGTTTTTT. Protein product: CASSQAQGQGDGELFF.

The chain has TRBV18 and TRBJ2-1, with 13 positions matching TRBD2. Trimming at V came to 1 base and at J to 0 bases, leaving 9 bases not matched to a gene. The CDR3 extends over 20 amino acids. Germline V lookup: CDR1 KGHSH, CDR2 LQKENI. In DNA, the CDR3 is TGTGCCAGCTCACCACATCGGACTAGCGGGAGTAGGAGCTCCTACAATGAGCAGTTCTTC. Encoded protein: CASSPHRTSGSRSSYNEQFF. The full variable domain, with the rest looked up from reference TRBV18 and TRBJ2-1, is NAGVMQNPRHLVRRRGQEARLRCSPMKGHSHVYWYRQLPEEGLKFMVYLQKENIIDESGMPKERFSAEFPKEGPSILRIQQVVRGDSAAYFCASSPHRTSGSRSSYNEQFFGPGTRLTVL.

In the case of this clone: Its ends do not fully match the called genes, so a read error is possible. This chain connects TRBV6-6 to TRBJ2-3; D may be TRBD2 (7 bases). This CDR3 contains 20 residues. Germline CDR1 and CDR2: MNHNY and SVGAGI (reference sequence). CDR3 nucleotide sequence: TGTGCCAGCAGCGTTACTGGAGGGGGGGGGACCCAACGCGGCACGGATACGCAGTATTTT. Translating gives CASSVTGGGGTQRGTDTQYF.

A few counts support this clone. The chain links TRBV24-1 to TRBJ2-5, with 8 nucleotides matching TRBD1. Germline CDR1 and CDR2: KGHDR and SFDVKD. The V segment lost 4 bases and the J segment 5 bases; nucleotides outside the gene matches: 11. This CDR3 contains 16 residues. DNA for the CDR3: TGTGCCACCAGTGACTACCTGACAGGGGCCGGGGAGACCCAGTACTTC. Protein product: CATSDYLTGAGETQYF.

This clone turned up a few times. The chain combines TRBV7-9 with TRBJ2-7; D possibly corresponds to TRBD2 (6 bases). The CDR3 contains 16 residues. V was pared by 1 base and J by 3 bases, with 16 bases between. Germline V gives CDR1 SEHNR, CDR2 FQNEAQ (reference sequence). Written as DNA, the CDR3 is TGTGCCAGCAGCTTAGGGGGGAGGCCACTAGGCTACGAGCAGTACTTC. Its translation is CASSLGGRPLGYEQYF.

The rearrangement links TRBV4-3 to TRBJ1-2; 7 nucleotides agree with TRBD1. The V segment lost 1 base and the J segment 7 bases; nucleotides outside the gene matches: 15. The CDR3 covers 17 residues. CDR1 is LGHNA, CDR2 YSLEER, per germline. CDR3 amino acids: CASSQARGGSLLTGYTF. The CDR3 nucleotides are TGCGCCAGCAGCCAAGCCCGAGGGGGCTCCCTCCTGACTGGCTACACCTTC.

This clone was seen a single time. This sequence joins TRBV4-1 and TRBJ1-4, with a tentative D call TRBD1 (5 bases). The germline V and J ends were trimmed by 4 bases and 7 bases, with 16 bases remaining between them. Germline V gene lookup returns CDR1 MGHRA and CDR2 YSYEKL. The CDR3 loop spans 15 amino acids. CDR3 DNA: TGCGCCAGCAGCCCCGTTGAAGGGGCATTTGAAAAACTGTTTTTT. Protein sequence: CASSPVEGAFEKLFF.

In this sample, this clone turned up a few times. The chain joins TRBV6-2 or TRBV6-3 to TRBJ1-4; D is perhaps TRBD1 (5 bases). V was pared by 6 bases and J by 8 bases, with 16 bases between. Germline V CDR1 and CDR2: MNHEY, SVGEGT. This CDR3 comprises 14 residues. This chain's CDR3 is CASSQSGTREKLFF. CDR3 DNA sequence: TGTGCCAGCAGCCAATCCGGGACTCGCGAAAAACTGTTTTTT.

The chain has TRBV11-2 and TRBJ2-1, with TRBD2 identical over 9 bases. There are 16 residues in the CDR3. Looked up from germline, CDR1 is SGHAT and CDR2 is FQNNGV. Trimming removed 4 bases from V and 3 bases from J; junction bases left unmatched: 7. The CDR3 sequence: CASSSPQTSGYNEQFF. The CDR3 bases are TGTGCCAGCAGCTCGCCTCAGACTAGCGGCTACAATGAGCAGTTCTTC.

This clone was seen more than once but under ten times. The chain joins TRBV27 to TRBJ2-7; 8 nucleotides line up with TRBD1. With 7 bases clipped from V and 0 bases from J, the junction kept 8 bases outside the gene matches. This CDR3 contains 15 residues. Germline values: CDR1 MNHEY, CDR2 SMNVEV (reference sequence). DNA of the CDR3: TGTGCCAGCAAGAGGACAGGGCCTGGCTCCTACGAGCAGTACTTC. Residues: CASKRTGPGSYEQYF.

About this clone: This sample also contains other DNA sequences that code for the same CDR3. The chain combines TRBV2 with TRBJ1-4; 9 bases align to TRBD1. The CDR3 sequence is 15 residues long. V lost 6 bases and J lost 5; bases outside the gene matches: 7. Germline V gene data show CDR1 as SNHLY and CDR2 as FYNNEI. The CDR3 DNA reads as TGTGCCAGCAGCGAGGACAGGGGTGGGAATGAAAAACTGTTTTTT. Amino acids: CASSEDRGGNEKLFF.

The rearrangement links TRBV7-2 to TRBJ1-2; TRBD1 might be the D (6 bases). V lost 8 bases, J lost 4 bases, and 20 bases lay in between. The CDR3 totals 15 residues. Germline V gene sequence: CDR1 SGHTA, CDR2 FQGNSA. The CDR3 protein is CASANPRGGAYGYTF. The CDR3 nucleotides read TGTGCCAGCGCCAACCCTAGGGGGGGGGCCTATGGCTACACCTTC.

The V call is TRBV6-5, the J call TRBJ2-5; D possibly corresponds to TRBD2 (5 bases). Germline values: CDR1 MNHEY, CDR2 SVGAGI. V was clipped by 8 bases and J by 4 bases, with 14 bases between them. The CDR3 extends over 13 amino acids. This chain's CDR3 is CASLRSAGETQYF. CDR3 bases: TGTGCCAGCCTGCGGAGCGCGGGAGAGACCCAGTACTTC.

The V call is TRBV5-4, the J call TRBJ1-2; D is ambiguous. Trimming took off 0 bases at V and 8 bases at J, with 14 bases between the two ends. Germline V CDR1 and CDR2: SGHNT, YYREEE (reference sequence). The CDR3 is 14 amino acids. The CDR3 DNA is TGTGCCAGCAGCTTGGAGTCGCTCCAACAAGGCTACACCTTC. This gives the protein CASSLESLQQGYTF.

In DNA, the CDR3 is TGTGCCAGCAGCCCTCGGTTGGAGGGGGCTGCTAGAGGCTACACCTTC. Its translation: CASSPRLEGAARGYTF. The chain recombines TRBV5-4 with TRBJ1-2, with 7 bases lining up with TRBD1. J was trimmed by 8 bases and V by 4 bases; bases with no gene match: 17. The length of the CDR3 is 16 residues. The V gene's germline CDR1 is SGHNT and CDR2 YYREEE (reference sequence).